This T cell receptor (beta chain) was sequenced for a study of spatial heterogeneity in lung cancer. Study-level information: Each time, sequencing found more beta-chain sequences than alpha-chain sequences. General study points: Tumor TCRs that were ubiquitous and expanded showed up in blood more at resection than follow-up.

Each TCR cDNA molecule carried a unique molecular identifier. TCRdb analysed the 5' RACE reads with MiXCR anew, one entry per CDR3 protein. The sample carries some 64,000 distinct CDR3 sequences, roughly 8% recorded once. Time point of the sample: sample taken at primary tumor resection. Whole RNA, isolated from tumor, nontumor lung or frozen PBMC, was sequenced without prior sorting. The donors were 55 to 80 patients with non-small cell lung cancer that was early-stage and untreated. At least ten counts were recorded for this clonotype. Its specificity is not known. The CDR3 spans 16 residues. Germline V gene lookup returns CDR1 SQVTM and CDR2 ANQGSEA. Trimming took 3 bases from V and 4 from J; bases not matched to a gene: 7.

The V gene is TRBV29-1, the J gene TRBJ2-2; TRBD2 aligns across 11 bases. This TCR came from a female donor with early-stage non-small cell lung cancer. Material: PBMCs, obtained at surgery. CDR3 sequence reads: CSVDGKLAGATGELFF. As DNA, the CDR3 is TGCAGCGTTGACGGTAAACTAGCGGGAGCCACCGGGGAGCTGTTTTTT.